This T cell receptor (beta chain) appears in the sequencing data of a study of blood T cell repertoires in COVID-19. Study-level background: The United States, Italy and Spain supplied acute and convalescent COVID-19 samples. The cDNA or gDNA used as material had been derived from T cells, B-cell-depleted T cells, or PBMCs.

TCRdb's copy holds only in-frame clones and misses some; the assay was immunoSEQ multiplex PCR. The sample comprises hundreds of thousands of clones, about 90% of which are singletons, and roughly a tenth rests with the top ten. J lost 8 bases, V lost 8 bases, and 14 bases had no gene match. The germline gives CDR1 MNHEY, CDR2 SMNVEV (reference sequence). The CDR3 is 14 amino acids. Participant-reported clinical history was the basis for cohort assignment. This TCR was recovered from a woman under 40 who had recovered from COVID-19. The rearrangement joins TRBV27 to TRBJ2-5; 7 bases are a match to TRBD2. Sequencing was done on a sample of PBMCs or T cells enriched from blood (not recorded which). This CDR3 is CASAQLSGRSTQYF. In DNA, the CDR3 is TGTGCCAGCGCCCAACTTAGCGGGCGGAGCACCCAGTACTTC.